This TCR beta chain was found in a study of metastatic and nonmetastatic thyroid tumors. As for the study in general: Repertoires were compared across blood and tumor or nodule tissue from malignant and benign thyroid patients.

In the original workflow: A distant-metastasis classifier for papillary thyroid cancer was built using CDR3 differences across clinicopathological groups. MiXCR re-clonotyped the PCR reads for TCRdb. The authors' filters were not applied to this entry. The table records roughly 13,000 clones, about 25% of them present only once. General observations from the study: Reportedly, malignant thyroid tumors had significantly higher TCR beta diversity than benign nodules, in blood and tumor.

Patients had received no treatment of any kind before thyroid surgery. This clone was counted between two and nine times. Its antigen is unidentified. The J segment lost 4 bases and the V segment lost 3 bases, leaving 6 bases of the junction unmatched. CDR1 SNHLY and CDR2 FYNNEI come from the germline V gene. This CDR3 is built from 14 residues. The rearrangement links TRBV2 to TRBJ2-7, with 7 bases fitting TRBD1. The sequencing input was blood. The TCR was taken from a female donor with papillary thyroid cancer or a benign thyroid nodule (not recorded which). Some clones in this sample may be carry-over from other donors' samples. CDR3 coding DNA: TGTGCCAGCAGTGATCCGGGACAGAGTTACGAGCAGTACTTC. This translates into CASSDPGQSYEQYF.